This T cell receptor (beta chain) was observed in a study of regulatory T cells in long-lasting Graves disease. Both iRepertoire HTBI primers and Arm-PCR of CDR3 regions were used to build the TCR beta libraries. Using its own MiXCR run on the multiplex PCR reads, TCRdb lists one record per CDR3 protein. The table records fewer than 550,000 distinct CDR3 sequences, 16% of them present only once. The germline gives CDR1 SGHKS, CDR2 YYEKEE (reference sequence). V was trimmed by 4 bases and J by 9 bases, leaving 11 bases between them. This CDR3 region has 12 residues. Sample time point: newly diagnosed GD, antithyroid drugs for less than 3 months. PBMC-extracted RNA yielded the TCR library. It was by American Thyroid Association guidelines that Graves' disease was diagnosed. Approximately 9.6 milliliters of peripheral blood were drawn into EDTA tubes. These same records also appear under a second study, on T cells in Graves' hyperthyroidism and ophthalmopathy. As that report states: First-round RT-PCR targeting the TCR CDR3 was performed with the HTBI primer set. Ophthalmopathy, which appeared later, was predicted by the model a median roughly 6.5 months before onset.

Sequencing was performed on peripheral blood mononuclear cells (PBMCs), taken at new diagnosis, from a patient treated with antithyroid drugs. The clonotype was recovered from a woman aged 18-29 years with Graves disease. The chain is built from TRBV5-5 and TRBJ2-1, with a tentative D call TRBD2 (5 bases). CDR3 sequence: CASSLLGLEQFF. Here the CDR3 DNA reads TGTGCCAGCAGCCTCCTAGGACTTGAGCAGTTCTTC.